This record looks at one T cell receptor (beta chain) sequence and its context. The V end was cut by 4 bases, the J end by 10 bases, with 22 bases between. The germline gives CDR1 LGHDT, CDR2 YNNKEL (reference sequence). This CDR3 spans 15 amino acids. The data belong to a study of blood T cell repertoires in COVID-19. The protocol was immunoSEQ multiplex PCR, while the TCRdb copy is restricted to in-frame clones and leaves out a portion. In the table there are more than 350,000 clones, approximately 90% of which are singletons. The V and J genes are TRBV3-1 (or the pseudogene TRBV3-2) and TRBJ1-1; tentative D call: TRBD1 (5 bases). Specimen: PBMCs or T cells enriched from blood (not recorded which). This TCR was recovered from a woman aged 45-65 years who had recovered from COVID-19. CDR3 residues: CASSRGGRTPSGAFF. DNA of the CDR3: TGTGCCAGCAGCCGTGGGGGGAGGACGCCATCGGGAGCTTTCTTT.